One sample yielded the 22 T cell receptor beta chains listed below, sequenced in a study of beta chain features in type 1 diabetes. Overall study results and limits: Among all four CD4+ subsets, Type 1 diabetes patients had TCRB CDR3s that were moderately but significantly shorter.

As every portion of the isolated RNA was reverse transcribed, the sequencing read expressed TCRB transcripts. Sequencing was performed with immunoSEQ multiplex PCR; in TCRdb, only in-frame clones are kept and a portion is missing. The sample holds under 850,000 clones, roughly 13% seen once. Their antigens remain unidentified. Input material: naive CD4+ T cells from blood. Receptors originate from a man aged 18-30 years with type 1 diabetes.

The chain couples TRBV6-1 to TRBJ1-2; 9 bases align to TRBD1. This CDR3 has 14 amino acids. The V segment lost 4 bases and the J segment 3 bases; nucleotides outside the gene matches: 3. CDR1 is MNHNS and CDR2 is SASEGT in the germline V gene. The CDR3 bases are TGTGCCAGCAGTGGTACAGGGGGCTACTATGGCTACACCTTC. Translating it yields CASSGTGGYYGYTF.

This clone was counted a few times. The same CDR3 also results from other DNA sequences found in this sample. The CDR3 is CASSLAGGGQPQHF. In DNA, the CDR3 is TGTGCCAGCAGCTTGGCAGGGGGCGGTCAGCCCCAGCATTTT. This chain links TRBV5-4 with TRBJ1-5; 8 nucleotides agree with TRBD1. The CDR3 sequence is 14 residues long. V was clipped by 0 bases and J by 6 bases; unmatched bases: 2. Germline V lookup: CDR1 SGHNT, CDR2 YYREEE (reference sequence).

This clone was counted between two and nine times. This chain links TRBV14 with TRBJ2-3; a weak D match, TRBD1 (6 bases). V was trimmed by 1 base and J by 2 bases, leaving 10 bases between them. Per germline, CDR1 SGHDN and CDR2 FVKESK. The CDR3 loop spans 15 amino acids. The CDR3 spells CASSQGGRHTDTQYF. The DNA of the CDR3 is TGTGCCAGCAGCCAAGGGGGGCGGCACACAGATACGCAGTATTTT.

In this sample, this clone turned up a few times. DNA of the CDR3: TGTGCCAGCAGTTACTCGGCTGAAAAACTGTTTTTT. Translated: CASSYSAEKLFF. The chain is built from TRBV6-6 and TRBJ1-4; D is unclear. In germline, CDR1 is MNHNY, CDR2 SVGAGI (reference sequence). The V end lost 0 bases, the J end lost 7 bases, and 3 bases lay between the germline ends. This CDR3 comprises 12 residues.

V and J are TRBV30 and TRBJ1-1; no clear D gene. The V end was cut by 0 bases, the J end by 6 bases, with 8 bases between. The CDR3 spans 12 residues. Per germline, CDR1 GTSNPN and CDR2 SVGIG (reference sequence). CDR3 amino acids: CAWSVGQAEAFF. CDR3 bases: TGTGCCTGGAGTGTTGGGCAAGCTGAAGCTTTCTTT.

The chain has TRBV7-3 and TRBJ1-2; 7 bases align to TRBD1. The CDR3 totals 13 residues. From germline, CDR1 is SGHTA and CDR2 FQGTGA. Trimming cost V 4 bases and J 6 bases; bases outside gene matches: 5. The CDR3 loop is CASSSDRDHGYTF. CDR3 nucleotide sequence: TGTGCCAGCAGCTCTGACAGGGACCATGGCTACACCTTC.

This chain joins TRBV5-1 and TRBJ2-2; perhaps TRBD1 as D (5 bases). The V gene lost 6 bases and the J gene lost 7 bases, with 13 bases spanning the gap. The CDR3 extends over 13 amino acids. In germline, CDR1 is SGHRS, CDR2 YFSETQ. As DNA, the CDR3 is TGCGCCAGCAAGGTGACAGCTGACGGGGAGCTGTTTTTT. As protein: CASKVTADGELFF.

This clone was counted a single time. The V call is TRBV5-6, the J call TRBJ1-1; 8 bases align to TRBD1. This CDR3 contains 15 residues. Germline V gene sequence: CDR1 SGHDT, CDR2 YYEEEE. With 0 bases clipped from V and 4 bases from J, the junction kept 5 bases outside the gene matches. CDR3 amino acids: CASSLETGVLTEAFF. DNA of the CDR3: TGTGCCAGCAGCTTGGAGACAGGGGTACTCACTGAAGCTTTCTTT.

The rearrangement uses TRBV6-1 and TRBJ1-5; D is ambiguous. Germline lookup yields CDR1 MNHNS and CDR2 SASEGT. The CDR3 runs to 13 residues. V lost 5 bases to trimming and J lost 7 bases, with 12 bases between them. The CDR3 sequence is CASSPLIPQPQHF. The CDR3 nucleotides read TGTGCCAGCAGTCCCTTGATTCCCCAGCCCCAGCATTTT.

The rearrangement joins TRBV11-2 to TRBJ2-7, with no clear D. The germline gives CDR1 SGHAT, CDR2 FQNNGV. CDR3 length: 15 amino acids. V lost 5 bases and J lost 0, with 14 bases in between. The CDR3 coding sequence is TGTGCCAGCAGCGGCTCCCAAGGCAGCTCCTACGAGCAGTACTTC. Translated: CASSGSQGSSYEQYF.

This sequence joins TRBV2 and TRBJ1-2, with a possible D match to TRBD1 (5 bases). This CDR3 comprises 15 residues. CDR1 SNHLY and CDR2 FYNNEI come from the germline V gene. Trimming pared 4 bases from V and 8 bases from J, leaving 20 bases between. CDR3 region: CASSAVMGSGGGYTF. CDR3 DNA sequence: TGTGCCAGCAGTGCAGTTATGGGGTCCGGGGGAGGCTACACCTTC.

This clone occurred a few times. DNA of the CDR3: TGTGCCAGCACCACTGGGACAGCCTCCTACGAGCAGTACTTC. It specifies CASTTGTASYEQYF. This sequence joins TRBV6-5 and TRBJ2-7; 7 bases agree with TRBD1. CDR3 length equals 14 residues. Germline values: CDR1 MNHEY, CDR2 SVGAGI. V shed 7 bases and J 0 bases; nucleotides not matched to a gene: 6.

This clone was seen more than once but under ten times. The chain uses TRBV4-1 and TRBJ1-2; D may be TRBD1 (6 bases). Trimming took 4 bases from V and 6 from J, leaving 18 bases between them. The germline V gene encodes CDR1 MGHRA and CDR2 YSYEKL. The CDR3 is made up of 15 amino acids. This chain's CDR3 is CASSPYGGSQDGYTF. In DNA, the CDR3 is TGCGCCAGCAGCCCTTACGGGGGCTCGCAGGATGGCTACACCTTC.

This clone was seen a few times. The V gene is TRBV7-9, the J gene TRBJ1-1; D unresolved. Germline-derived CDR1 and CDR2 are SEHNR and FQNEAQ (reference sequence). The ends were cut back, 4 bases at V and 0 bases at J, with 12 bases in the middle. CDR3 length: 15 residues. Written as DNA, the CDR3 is TGTGCCAGCAGCTCTGACGGGCGAATGAACACTGAAGCTTTCTTT. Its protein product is CASSSDGRMNTEAFF.

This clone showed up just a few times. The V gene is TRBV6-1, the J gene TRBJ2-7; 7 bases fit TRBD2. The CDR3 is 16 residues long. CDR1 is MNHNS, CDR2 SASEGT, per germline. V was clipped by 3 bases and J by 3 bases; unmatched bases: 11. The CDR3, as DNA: TGTGCCAGCAGTGATCCCCGACTAGCCCCGGGCTACGAGCAGTACTTC. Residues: CASSDPRLAPGYEQYF.

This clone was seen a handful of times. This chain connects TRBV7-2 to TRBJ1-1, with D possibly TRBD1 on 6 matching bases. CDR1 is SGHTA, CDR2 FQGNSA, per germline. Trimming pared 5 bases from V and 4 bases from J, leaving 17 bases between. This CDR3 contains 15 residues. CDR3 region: CASSKLGTLGTEAFF. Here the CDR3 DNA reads TGTGCCAGCAGCAAGCTTGGGACATTAGGCACTGAAGCTTTCTTT.

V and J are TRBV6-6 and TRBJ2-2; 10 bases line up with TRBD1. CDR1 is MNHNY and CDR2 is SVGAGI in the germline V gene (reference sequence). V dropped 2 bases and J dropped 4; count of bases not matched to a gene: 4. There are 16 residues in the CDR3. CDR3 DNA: TGTGCCAGCAGTTACCGGGGACAGGGGATCACCGGGGAGCTGTTTTTT. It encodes CASSYRGQGITGELFF.

The CDR3 protein is CASSQHRGNTEAFF. The CDR3 nucleotides read TGTGCCAGCAGCCAACACAGGGGAAACACTGAAGCTTTCTTT. This chain joins TRBV5-5 and TRBJ1-1, with TRBD1 matching over 7 bases. Trimming took 4 bases from V and 2 from J; bases not matched to a gene: 5. The CDR3 extends over 14 amino acids. Germline CDR1 and CDR2: SGHKS and YYEKEE (reference sequence).

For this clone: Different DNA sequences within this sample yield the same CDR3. Here the CDR3 reads CASSVEGEKLFF. CDR3 bases: TGTGCCAGCAGCGTAGAAGGTGAAAAACTGTTTTTT. This chain uses TRBV9 with TRBJ1-4; unclear D gene. CDR3 length: 12 residues. V lost 0 bases and J 7 bases, leaving 4 bases between the germline ends. CDR1 is SGDLS, CDR2 YYNGEE, per germline.

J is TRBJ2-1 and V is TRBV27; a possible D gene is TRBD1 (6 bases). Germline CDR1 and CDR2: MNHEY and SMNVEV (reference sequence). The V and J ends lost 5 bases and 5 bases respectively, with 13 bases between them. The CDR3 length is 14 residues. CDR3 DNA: TGTGCCAGCAGTCAAACTTACAGGGACAATGAGCAGTTCTTC. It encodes CASSQTYRDNEQFF.

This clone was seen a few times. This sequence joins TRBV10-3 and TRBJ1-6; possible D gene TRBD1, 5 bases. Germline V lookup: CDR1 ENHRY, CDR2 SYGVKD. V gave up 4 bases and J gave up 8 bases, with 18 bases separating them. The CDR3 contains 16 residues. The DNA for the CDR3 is TGTGCCATCAGTGTCACAGGCCCGACGAATGATTCACCCCTCCACTTT. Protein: CAISVTGPTNDSPLHF.

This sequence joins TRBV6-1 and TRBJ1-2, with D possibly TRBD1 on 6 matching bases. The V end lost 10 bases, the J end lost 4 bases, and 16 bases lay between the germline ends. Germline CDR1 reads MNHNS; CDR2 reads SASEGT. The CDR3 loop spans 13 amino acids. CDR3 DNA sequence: TGTGCCACGAACCAACAGGGCGTCTATGGCTACACCTTC. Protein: CATNQQGVYGYTF.